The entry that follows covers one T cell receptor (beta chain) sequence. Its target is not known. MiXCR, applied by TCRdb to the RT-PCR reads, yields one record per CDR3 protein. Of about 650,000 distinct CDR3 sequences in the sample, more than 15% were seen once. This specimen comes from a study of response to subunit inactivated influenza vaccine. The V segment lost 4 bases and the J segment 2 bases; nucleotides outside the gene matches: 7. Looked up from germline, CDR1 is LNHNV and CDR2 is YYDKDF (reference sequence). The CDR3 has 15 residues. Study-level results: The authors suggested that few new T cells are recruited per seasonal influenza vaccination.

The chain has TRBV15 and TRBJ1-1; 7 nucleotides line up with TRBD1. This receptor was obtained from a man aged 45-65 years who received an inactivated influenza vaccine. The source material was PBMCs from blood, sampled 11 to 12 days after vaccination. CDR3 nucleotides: TGTGCCACCAGCACAAACCGGGACAGTAACACTGAAGCTTTCTTT. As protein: CATSTNRDSNTEAFF.